The 13 T cell receptor beta chains below were found in one sample sequenced in a study of blood T cell repertoires in COVID-19. Clones were sequenced by immunoSEQ multiplex PCR, and TCRdb holds only the in-frame ones, with some missing. The sample carries approximately 150,000 clones, approximately 80% recorded once. The specimen was peripheral blood. The receptors were gathered from a man aged 70 or older who had recovered from COVID-19.

The chain joins TRBV27 to TRBJ2-2; 8 positions match TRBD1. V trimming: 4 bases; J trimming: 1 base; junction bases outside the gene matches: 5. Looked up from germline, CDR1 is MNHEY and CDR2 is SMNVEV (reference sequence). The CDR3 contains 16 residues. CDR3 nucleotide sequence: TGTGCCAGCAGTTGGGCCGGGACAGGGAACACCGGGGAGCTGTTTTTT. As protein: CASSWAGTGNTGELFF.

This clone has more than one count but fewer than ten. The V call is TRBV7-9, the J call TRBJ1-2; 7 bases match TRBD1. The CDR3 covers 15 residues. The V segment lost 1 base and the J segment 7 bases; nucleotides outside the gene matches: 9. Germline V gives CDR1 SEHNR, CDR2 FQNEAQ (reference sequence). In DNA, the CDR3 is TGTGCCAGCAGCTTAGTGGCAGGGGGGCTTGGTGGCTACACCTTC. Encoded protein: CASSLVAGGLGGYTF. The whole variable domain, remainder taken from reference TRBV7-9 and TRBJ1-2, is DTGVSQNPRHKITKRGQNVTFRCDPISEHNRLYWYRQTLGQGPEFLTYFQNEAQLEKSRLLSDRFSAERPKGSFSTLEIQRTEQGDSAMYLCASSLVAGGLGGYTFGSGTRLTVV.

This chain joins TRBV6-2 or TRBV6-3 and TRBJ1-6; 8 bases agree with TRBD1. There are 14 residues in the CDR3. Looked up from germline, CDR1 is MNHEY and CDR2 is SVGEGT. The V segment lost 6 bases and the J segment 7 bases; nucleotides outside the gene matches: 5. The CDR3 loop reads CASSPRQGNSPLHF. CDR3 sequence (DNA): TGTGCCAGCAGCCCCCGACAGGGGAATTCACCCCTCCACTTT.

This sequence joins TRBV7-8 and TRBJ2-3; 10 bases match TRBD2. The CDR3 runs to 16 residues. J was trimmed by 1 base and V by 3 bases; bases with no gene match: 4. Germline loops: CDR1 SGHVS, CDR2 FQNEAQ. The CDR3, as DNA: TGTGCCAGCAGCTTGTCTGGGACTAGCGGCACAGATACGCAGTATTTT. This sequence encodes CASSLSGTSGTDTQYF. The variable domain in full, completed from reference TRBV7-8 and TRBJ2-3, reads GAGVSQSPRYKVAKRGQDVALRCDPISGHVSLFWYQQALGQGPEFLTYFQNEAQLDKSGLPSDRFFAERPEGSVSTLKIQRTQQEDSAVYLCASSLSGTSGTDTQYFGPGTRLTVL.

The rearrangement uses TRBV11-3 and TRBJ2-5, with D possibly matching TRBD2 (5 bases). The germline V and J ends were trimmed by 5 bases and 5 bases, with 12 bases remaining between them. This CDR3 contains 13 residues. Germline V CDR1 and CDR2: SGHNT, YENEEA. This chain's CDR3 is CASSHRTGETQYF. The CDR3 bases are TGTGCCAGCAGCCACCGGACTGGTGAGACCCAGTACTTC.

The V call is TRBV6-2 or TRBV6-3, the J call TRBJ2-3, with D perhaps TRBD2 (6 bases). There are 14 residues in the CDR3. The germline CDR1 and CDR2 sequences are MNHEY and SVGEGT. Trimming shortened V by 5 bases and J by 6 bases, and 15 bases separated the two germline ends. CDR3 sequence (DNA): TGTGCCAGCAGTCTAGCGACGATTTTGGATACGCAGTATTTT. Translating it yields CASSLATILDTQYF.

This chain uses TRBV5-1 with TRBJ2-5; maybe TRBD2 (5 bases). CDR1 is SGHRS and CDR2 is YFSETQ in the germline V gene. The CDR3 is made up of 15 amino acids. The V and J ends lost 5 bases and 5 bases respectively, with 19 bases between them. This CDR3 is CASSLLVEVSETQYF. The CDR3 DNA reads TGCGCCAGCAGTCTACTCGTGGAGGTTTCCGAGACCCAGTACTTC.

The chain has TRBV7-2 and TRBJ1-3, with D maybe TRBD1 (5 bases). The V end was cut by 0 bases, the J end by 0 bases, with 9 bases between. CDR1 and CDR2 from the germline V gene are SGHTA and FQGNSA. This CDR3 region has 16 residues. CDR3 in DNA: TGTGCCAGCAGCTTAGCGAAAGGGGCCTCTGGAAACACCATATATTTT. Its translation: CASSLAKGASGNTIYF.

This chain uses TRBV15 with TRBJ1-2; 7 bases map to TRBD1. The CDR3 runs 14 residues. V trimming: 0 bases; J trimming: 4 bases; junction bases outside the gene matches: 2. Per germline, CDR1 LNHNV and CDR2 YYDKDF (reference sequence). CDR3 DNA: TGTGCCACCAGCAGAGAACAGGGGATCTATGGCTACACCTTC. Protein: CATSREQGIYGYTF.

This chain links TRBV18 with TRBJ1-3, with TRBD1 matching over 9 bases. CDR3 length: 15 amino acids. CDR1 KGHSH and CDR2 LQKENI come from the germline V gene. V was clipped by 4 bases and J by 1 base; unmatched bases: 2. CDR3 bases: TGTGCCAGCTCACTTGGGACAGGGTCTGGAAACACCATATATTTT. Protein product: CASSLGTGSGNTIYF.

This chain connects TRBV28 to TRBJ2-3; TRBD2 matches 10 bases. The V gene end was trimmed by 2 bases and the J gene end by 6 bases; junction bases not matched to a gene: 5. The germline V gene has CDR1 MDHEN and CDR2 SYDVKM. This CDR3 has 15 residues. CDR3 in amino acids: CASSLLAGVTDTQYF. CDR3 coding DNA: TGTGCCAGCAGTTTACTAGCGGGAGTGACCGATACGCAGTATTTT.

The V and J genes are TRBV10-3 and TRBJ2-5; weak D call: TRBD2 (6 bases). The V gene's germline CDR1 is ENHRY and CDR2 SYGVKD. The CDR3 totals 13 residues. The ends were cut back, 9 bases at V and 4 bases at J, with 15 bases in the middle. The CDR3 sequence is CAICSGEGETQYF. The CDR3 nucleotides read TGTGCCATTTGTAGCGGAGAAGGAGAGACCCAGTACTTC.

This clone was seen a few times. This chain links TRBV2 with TRBJ2-3, with D tentatively TRBD2 (6 bases). V dropped 7 bases and J dropped 8 bases, with 16 bases sitting between them. The CDR3 length is 13 residues. Germline values: CDR1 SNHLY, CDR2 FYNNEI. CDR3 sequence (DNA): TGTGCCAGCAAGGAGGGCCTTGGGGGTACGCAGTATTTT. Translation gives CASKEGLGGTQYF. Combining the CDR3 with reference TRBV2 and TRBJ2-3 gives the whole variable domain EPEVTQTPSHQVTQMGQEVILRCVPISNHLYFYWYRQILGQKVEFLVSFYNNEISEKSEIFDDQFSVERPDGSNFTLKIRSTKLEDSAMYFCASKEGLGGTQYFGPGTRLTVL.